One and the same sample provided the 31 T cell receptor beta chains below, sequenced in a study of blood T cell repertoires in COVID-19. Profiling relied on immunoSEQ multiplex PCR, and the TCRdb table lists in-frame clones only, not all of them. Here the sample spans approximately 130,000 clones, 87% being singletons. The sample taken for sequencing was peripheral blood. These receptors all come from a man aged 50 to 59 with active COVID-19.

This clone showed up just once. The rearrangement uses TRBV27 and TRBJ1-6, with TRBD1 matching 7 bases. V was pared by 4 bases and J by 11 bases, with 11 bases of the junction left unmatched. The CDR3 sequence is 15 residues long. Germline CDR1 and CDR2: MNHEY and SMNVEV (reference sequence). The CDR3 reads CASSSRTGKGAPLHF. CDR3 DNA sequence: TGTGCCAGCAGTTCCCGGACAGGCAAGGGCGCACCCCTCCACTTT.

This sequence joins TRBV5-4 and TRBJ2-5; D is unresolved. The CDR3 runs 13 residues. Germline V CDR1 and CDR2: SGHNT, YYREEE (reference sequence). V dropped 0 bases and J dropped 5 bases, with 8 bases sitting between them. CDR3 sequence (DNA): TGTGCCAGCAGCTTGGACTTCGGGGAGACCCAGTACTTC. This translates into CASSLDFGETQYF. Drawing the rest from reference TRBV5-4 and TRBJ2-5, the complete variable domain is ETGVTQSPTHLIKTRGQQVTLRCSSQSGHNTVSWYQQALGQGPQFIFQYYREEENGRGNFPPRFSGLQFPNYSSELNVNALELDDSALYLCASSLDFGETQYFGPGTRLLVL.

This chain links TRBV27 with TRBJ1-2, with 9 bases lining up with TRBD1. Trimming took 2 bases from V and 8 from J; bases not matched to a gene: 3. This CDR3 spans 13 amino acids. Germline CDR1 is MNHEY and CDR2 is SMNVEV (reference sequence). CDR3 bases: TGTGCCAGCAGTTTAGGGACAGGGTTAGGCTACACCTTC. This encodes CASSLGTGLGYTF.

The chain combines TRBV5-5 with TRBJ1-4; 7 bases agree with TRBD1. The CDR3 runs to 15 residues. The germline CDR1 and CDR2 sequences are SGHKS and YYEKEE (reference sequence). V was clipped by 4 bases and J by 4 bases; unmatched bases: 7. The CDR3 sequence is CASSAPGQHNEKLFF. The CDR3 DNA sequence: TGTGCCAGCAGCGCCCCGGGACAGCATAATGAAAAACTGTTTTTT.

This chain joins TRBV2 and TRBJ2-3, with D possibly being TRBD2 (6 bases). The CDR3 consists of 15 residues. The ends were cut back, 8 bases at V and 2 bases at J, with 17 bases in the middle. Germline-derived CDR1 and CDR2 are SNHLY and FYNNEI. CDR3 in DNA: TGTGCCAGCTCCGTGGCGGGACTGTTCACAGATACGCAGTATTTT. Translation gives CASSVAGLFTDTQYF.

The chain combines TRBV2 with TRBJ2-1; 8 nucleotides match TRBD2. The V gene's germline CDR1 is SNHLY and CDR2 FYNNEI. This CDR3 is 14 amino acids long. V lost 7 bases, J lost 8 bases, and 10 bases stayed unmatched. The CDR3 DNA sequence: TGTGCCAGCATCCCAGCGGGGGCTCGGGATGAGCAGTTCTTC. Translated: CASIPAGARDEQFF.

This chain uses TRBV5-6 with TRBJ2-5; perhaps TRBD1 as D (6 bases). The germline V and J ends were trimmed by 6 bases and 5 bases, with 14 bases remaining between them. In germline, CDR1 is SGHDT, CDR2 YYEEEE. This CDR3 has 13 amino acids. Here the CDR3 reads CASTQQGRETQYF. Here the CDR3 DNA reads TGTGCCAGCACCCAACAGGGTCGGGAGACCCAGTACTTC.

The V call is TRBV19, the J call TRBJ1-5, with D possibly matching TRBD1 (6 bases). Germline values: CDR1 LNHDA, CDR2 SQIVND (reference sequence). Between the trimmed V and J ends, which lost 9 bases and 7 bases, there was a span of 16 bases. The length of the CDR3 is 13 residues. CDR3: CASRRGGEQPQHF. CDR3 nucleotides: TGTGCCAGCCGGCGGGGGGGCGAGCAGCCCCAGCATTTT.

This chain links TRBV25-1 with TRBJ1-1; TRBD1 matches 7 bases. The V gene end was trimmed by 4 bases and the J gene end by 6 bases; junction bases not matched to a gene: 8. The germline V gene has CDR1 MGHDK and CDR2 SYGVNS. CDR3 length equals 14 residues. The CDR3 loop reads CASSATGNLAEAFF. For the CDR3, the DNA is TGTGCCAGCAGTGCGACAGGGAATTTAGCTGAAGCTTTCTTT.

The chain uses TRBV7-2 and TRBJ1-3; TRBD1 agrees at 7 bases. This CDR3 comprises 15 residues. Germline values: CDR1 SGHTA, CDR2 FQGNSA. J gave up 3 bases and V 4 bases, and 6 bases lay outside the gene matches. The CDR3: CASSSTGRGGNTIYF. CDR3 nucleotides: TGTGCCAGCAGCTCGACAGGGCGTGGTGGAAACACCATATATTTT.

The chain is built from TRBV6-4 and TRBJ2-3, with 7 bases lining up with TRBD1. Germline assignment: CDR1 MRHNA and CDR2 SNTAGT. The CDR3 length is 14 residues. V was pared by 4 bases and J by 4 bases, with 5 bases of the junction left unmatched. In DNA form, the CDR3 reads TGTGCCAGCAGTGGAGGGGGCTTCGCAGATACGCAGTATTTT. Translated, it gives CASSGGGFADTQYF.

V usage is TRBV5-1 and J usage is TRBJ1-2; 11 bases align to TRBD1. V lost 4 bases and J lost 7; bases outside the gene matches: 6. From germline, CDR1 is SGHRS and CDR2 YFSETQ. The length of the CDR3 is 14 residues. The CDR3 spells CASSETGTGGGYTF. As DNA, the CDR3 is TGCGCCAGCAGCGAGACCGGGACAGGGGGTGGCTACACCTTC. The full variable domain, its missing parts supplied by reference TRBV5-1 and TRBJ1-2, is KAGVTQTPRYLIKTRGQQVTLSCSPISGHRSVSWYQQTPGQGLQFLFEYFSETQRNKGNFPGRFSGRQFSNSRSEMNVSTLELGDSALYLCASSETGTGGGYTFGSGTRLTVV.

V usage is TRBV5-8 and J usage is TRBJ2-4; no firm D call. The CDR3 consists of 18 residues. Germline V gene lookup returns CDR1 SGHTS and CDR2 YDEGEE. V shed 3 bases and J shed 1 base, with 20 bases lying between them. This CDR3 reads CASSSRSNPGLAKNIQYF. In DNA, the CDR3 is TGTGCCAGCAGCTCCCGATCGAACCCCGGTTTGGCCAAAAACATTCAGTACTTC. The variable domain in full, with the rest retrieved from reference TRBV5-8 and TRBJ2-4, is EAGVTQSPTHLIKTRGQQATLRCSPISGHTSVYWYQQALGLGLQFLLWYDEGEERNRGNFPPRFSGRQFPNYSSELNVNALELEDSALYLCASSSRSNPGLAKNIQYFGAGTRLSVL.

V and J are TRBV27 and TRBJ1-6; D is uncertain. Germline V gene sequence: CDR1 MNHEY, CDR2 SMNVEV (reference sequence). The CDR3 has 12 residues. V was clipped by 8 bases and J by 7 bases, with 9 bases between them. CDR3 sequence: CASPWANSPLHF. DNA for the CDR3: TGTGCCAGCCCCTGGGCAAATTCACCCCTCCACTTT.

CDR3 region: CASSLPGSGGEQYF. CDR3 in DNA: TGCGCCAGCAGCTTACCGGGGTCTGGAGGCGAGCAGTACTTC. The chain carries TRBV5-1 and TRBJ2-7; D perhaps matches TRBD2 (5 bases). V was shortened by 2 bases and J by 6 bases, with 15 bases between the two germline ends. CDR3 size: 14 residues. The germline CDR1 and CDR2 sequences are SGHRS and YFSETQ.

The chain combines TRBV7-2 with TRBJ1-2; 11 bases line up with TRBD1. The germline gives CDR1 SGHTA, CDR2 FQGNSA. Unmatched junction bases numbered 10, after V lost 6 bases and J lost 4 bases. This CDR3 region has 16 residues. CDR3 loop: CASSSASGTGGYGYTF. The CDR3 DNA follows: TGTGCCAGCAGTTCCGCTTCCGGGACAGGGGGCTATGGCTACACCTTC.

CDR3 sequence: CASRPRHTSTDTQYF. The CDR3 DNA reads as TGTGCCAGCAGACCCAGACACACTAGCACAGATACGCAGTATTTT. V gene TRBV7-9 combines with J gene TRBJ2-3, with unresolved D. CDR1 is SEHNR and CDR2 is FQNEAQ in the germline V gene (reference sequence). The V and J ends lost 6 bases and 0 bases respectively, with 13 bases between them. The CDR3 is 15 residues long.

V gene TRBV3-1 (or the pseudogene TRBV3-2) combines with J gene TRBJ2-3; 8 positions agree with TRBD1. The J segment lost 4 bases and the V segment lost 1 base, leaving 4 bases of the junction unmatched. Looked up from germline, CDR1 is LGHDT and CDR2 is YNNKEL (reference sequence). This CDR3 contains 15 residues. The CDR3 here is CASSQGQGKADTQYF. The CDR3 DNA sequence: TGTGCCAGCAGCCAAGGACAGGGGAAGGCAGATACGCAGTATTTT.

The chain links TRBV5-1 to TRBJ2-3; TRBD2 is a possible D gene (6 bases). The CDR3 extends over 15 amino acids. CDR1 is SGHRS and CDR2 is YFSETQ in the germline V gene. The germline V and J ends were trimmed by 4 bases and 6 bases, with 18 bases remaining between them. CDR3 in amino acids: CASSAGTGLSDTQYF. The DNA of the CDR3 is TGCGCCAGCAGCGCCGGGACTGGCCTTTCTGATACGCAGTATTTT.

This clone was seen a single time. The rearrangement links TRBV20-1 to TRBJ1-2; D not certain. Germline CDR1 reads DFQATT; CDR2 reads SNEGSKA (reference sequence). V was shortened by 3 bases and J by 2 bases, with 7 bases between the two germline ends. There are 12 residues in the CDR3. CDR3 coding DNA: TGCAGTGCTAGTCCTAGAAACTATGGCTACACCTTC. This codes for CSASPRNYGYTF.

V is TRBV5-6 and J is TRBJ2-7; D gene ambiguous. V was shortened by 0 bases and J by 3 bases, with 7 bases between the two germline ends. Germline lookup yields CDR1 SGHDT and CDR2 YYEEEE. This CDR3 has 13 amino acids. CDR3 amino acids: CASSLVQHYEQYF. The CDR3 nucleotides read TGTGCCAGCAGCTTGGTACAGCACTACGAGCAGTACTTC.

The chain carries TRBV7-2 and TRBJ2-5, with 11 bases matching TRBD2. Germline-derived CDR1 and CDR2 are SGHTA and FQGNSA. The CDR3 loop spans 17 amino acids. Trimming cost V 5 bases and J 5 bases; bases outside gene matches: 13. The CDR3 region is CASSPLGLAGGRETQYF. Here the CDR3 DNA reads TGTGCCAGCAGCCCACTGGGGTTAGCGGGGGGGCGGGAGACCCAGTACTTC.

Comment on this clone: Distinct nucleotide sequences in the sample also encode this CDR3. The CDR3 loop reads CASSPRRGGVETQYF. CDR3 DNA: TGTGCCAGCAGCCCCCGGCGGGGGGGCGTGGAGACCCAGTACTTC. The V call is TRBV5-6, the J call TRBJ2-5; TRBD2 matches 9 bases. Germline V gives CDR1 SGHDT, CDR2 YYEEEE. Germline trimming cut 4 bases from V and 5 bases from J; bases unmatched to any gene: 9. The CDR3 runs to 15 residues.

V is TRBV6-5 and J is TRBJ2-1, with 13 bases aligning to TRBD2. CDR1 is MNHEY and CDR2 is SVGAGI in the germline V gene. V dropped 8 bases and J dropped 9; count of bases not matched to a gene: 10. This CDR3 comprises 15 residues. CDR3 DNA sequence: TGTGCCAGCTACCGGAGACTAGCGGGGGGTACTGAGCAGTTCTTC. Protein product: CASYRRLAGGTEQFF.

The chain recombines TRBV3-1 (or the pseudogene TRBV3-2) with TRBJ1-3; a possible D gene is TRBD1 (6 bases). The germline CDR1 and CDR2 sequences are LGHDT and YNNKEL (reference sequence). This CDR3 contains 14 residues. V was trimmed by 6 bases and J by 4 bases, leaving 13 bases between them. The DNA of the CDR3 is TGTGCCAGCAGTAGTACAGGGAAAGGAAACACCATATATTTT. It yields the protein CASSSTGKGNTIYF.

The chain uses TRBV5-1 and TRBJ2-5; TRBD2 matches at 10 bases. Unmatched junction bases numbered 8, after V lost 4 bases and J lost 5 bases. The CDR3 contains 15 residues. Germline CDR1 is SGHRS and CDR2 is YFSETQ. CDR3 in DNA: TGCGCCAGCAGCCCGGGGGGACTAGCGAGTGAGACCCAGTACTTC. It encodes CASSPGGLASETQYF.

The CDR3 region is CASSLDPGQPQHF. CDR3 coding DNA: TGTGCCAGCAGCTTAGATCCGGGGCAGCCCCAGCATTTT. This sequence joins TRBV11-2 and TRBJ1-5, with D unclear. The ends were cut back, 0 bases at V and 7 bases at J, with 7 bases in the middle. Germline V gene lookup returns CDR1 SGHAT and CDR2 FQNNGV. CDR3 length: 13 residues. The entire variable domain, with the rest obtained from reference TRBV11-2 and TRBJ1-5, is as follows: EAGVAQSPRYKIIEKRQSVAFWCNPISGHATLYWYQQILGQGPKLLIQFQNNGVVDDSQLPKDRFSAERLKGVDSTLKIQPAKLEDSAVYLCASSLDPGQPQHFGDGTRLSIL.

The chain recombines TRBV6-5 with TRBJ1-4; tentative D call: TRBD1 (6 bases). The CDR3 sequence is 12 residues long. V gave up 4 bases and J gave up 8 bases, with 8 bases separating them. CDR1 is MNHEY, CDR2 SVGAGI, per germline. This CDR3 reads CASSSGTEKLFF. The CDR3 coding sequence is TGTGCCAGCAGTTCCGGGACAGAAAAACTGTTTTTT.

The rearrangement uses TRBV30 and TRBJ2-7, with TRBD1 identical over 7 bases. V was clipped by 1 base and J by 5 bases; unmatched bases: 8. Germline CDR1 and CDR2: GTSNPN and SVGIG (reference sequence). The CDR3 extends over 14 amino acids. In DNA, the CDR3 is TGTGCCTGGAGTGCCCTCGGGACAGCTAACGAGCAGTACTTC. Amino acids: CAWSALGTANEQYF.

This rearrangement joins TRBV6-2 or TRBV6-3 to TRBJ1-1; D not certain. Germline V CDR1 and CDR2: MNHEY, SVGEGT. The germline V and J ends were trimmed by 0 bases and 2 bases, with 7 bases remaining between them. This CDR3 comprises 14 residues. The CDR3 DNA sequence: TGTGCCAGCAGTTACTCGAGAGGAAACACTGAAGCTTTCTTT. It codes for CASSYSRGNTEAFF.

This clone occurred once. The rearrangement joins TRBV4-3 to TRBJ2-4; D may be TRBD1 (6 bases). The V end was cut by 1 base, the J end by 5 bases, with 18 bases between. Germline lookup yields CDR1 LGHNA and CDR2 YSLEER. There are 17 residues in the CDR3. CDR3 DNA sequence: TGCGCCAGCAGCCAAGGTTCCTCACAGGGTCCAGAAAACATTCAGTACTTC. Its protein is CASSQGSSQGPENIQYF.